This TCR beta chain originates from a study of graft-versus-host responses after intestinal transplantation. Study-wide context: In this cohort, recipients had multivisceral, liver-intestinal, or isolated intestinal transplants. Study results and caveats: There were GvH clones found in recipient marrow, and some of them appeared first in ileum or blood.

Lamina propria and intraepithelial lymphocytes were released by processing graft tissue. Trimming took off 2 bases at V and 3 bases at J, with 8 bases between the two ends. Germline V gives CDR1 SGHVS, CDR2 FQNEAQ. The CDR3 consists of 13 residues. Note on this clone: Antigen specificity is unknown.

The assay was immunoSEQ multiplex PCR, and TCRdb's table has in-frame clones only and misses some. Seen here are over 7,000 clones, around 74% observed once, and the top ten hold roughly a third. The sample consisted of ileum tissue, taken around 490 days after intestinal transplant. This TCR came from a human patient who received an intestinal transplant, so some T cells may come from the graft donor. V usage is TRBV7-8 and J usage is TRBJ2-7; D gene uncertain. CDR3 nucleotides: TGTGCCAGCAGCTTATCGGCCGGCTACGAGCAGTACTTC. It specifies CASSLSAGYEQYF.